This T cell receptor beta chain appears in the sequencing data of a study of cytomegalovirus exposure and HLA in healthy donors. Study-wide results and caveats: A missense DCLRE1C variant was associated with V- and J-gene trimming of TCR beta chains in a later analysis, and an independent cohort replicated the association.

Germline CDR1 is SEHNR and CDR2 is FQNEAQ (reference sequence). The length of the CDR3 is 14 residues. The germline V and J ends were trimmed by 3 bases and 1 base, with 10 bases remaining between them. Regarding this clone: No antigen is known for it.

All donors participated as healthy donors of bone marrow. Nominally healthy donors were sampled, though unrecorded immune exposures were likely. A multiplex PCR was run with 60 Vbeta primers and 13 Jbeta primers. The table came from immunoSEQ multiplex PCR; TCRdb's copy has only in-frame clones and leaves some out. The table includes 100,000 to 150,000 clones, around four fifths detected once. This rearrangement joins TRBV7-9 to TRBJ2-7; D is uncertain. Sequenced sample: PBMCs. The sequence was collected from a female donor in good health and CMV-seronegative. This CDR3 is CASSFGGISYEQYF. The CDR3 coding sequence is TGTGCCAGCAGCTTTGGCGGAATATCCTACGAGCAGTACTTC.